Included here is one TCR beta chain sequence, with context. The data derive from a study of identifying expanded T cells in peripheral blood. Per germline, CDR1 GTSNPN and CDR2 SVGIG (reference sequence). V shed 8 bases, J shed 0 bases, and the junction held 10 bases outside the gene matches. The CDR3 sequence is 15 residues long. Here immunoSEQ multiplex PCR was the method, and the copy in TCRdb shows in-frame clones only, minus some. Of roughly 90,000 clones in the sample, roughly 84% were seen once. The V gene is TRBV30, the J gene TRBJ1-1; 9 bases line up with TRBD1. The receptor was isolated from a person aged 18 to 75 in good health. Sequenced: blood. The CDR3: CAGQGWPTMNTEAFF. The CDR3 nucleotides are TGTGCCGGACAGGGGTGGCCTACAATGAACACTGAAGCTTTCTTT.